This entry features one TCR beta chain sequence. Its antigen is not identified. This CDR3 spans 14 amino acids. The V gene's germline CDR1 is MNHEY and CDR2 SMNVEV (reference sequence). V dropped 5 bases and J dropped 10 bases, with 15 bases sitting between them. The data were taken from a study of T cell repertoires in cytomegalovirus infection. As for the study in general: An indication of both CMV infection and matching HLA type came from public TCR beta signatures. General observations from the study: The ex vivo response showed dominance by HLA-C-restricted CMV-specific TCR beta clonotypes. Identification of carriers of CMV plus the relevant HLA was achieved through cumulative public TCR beta family frequency.

TCRdb independently ran MiXCR on the reads; one entry per CDR3 protein. The sample has around 550,000 distinct CDR3 sequences; 26% are singletons. This chain links TRBV27 with TRBJ1-6, with D unclear. Sequenced material: PBMCs. This receptor was taken from a human donor in good health (CMV status not recorded). Some clones in this sample may be carry-over from other donors' samples. The CDR3 region is CASSPYGSESPLHF. CDR3 sequence (DNA): TGTGCCAGCAGTCCCTACGGGAGTGAGTCACCCCTCCACTTT.